These 23 T cell receptor beta chains share one sample of origin, sequenced in a study of blood T cell repertoires in COVID-19. The table came from immunoSEQ multiplex PCR; TCRdb's copy has only in-frame clones and leaves some out. The sample shows fewer than 300,000 clones, 83% of them seen only once. Sequenced material: peripheral blood. All receptors come from a woman between 50 and 59 years old who had recovered from COVID-19.

This rearrangement joins TRBV28 to TRBJ1-4; D ambiguous. V lost 6 bases and J lost 4, with 18 bases in between. Germline CDR1 MDHEN, CDR2 SYDVKM. CDR3 length: 16 residues. The CDR3 coding sequence is TGTGCCAGCAGCCCCGCATGGGCAGTGGGTAATGAAAAACTGTTTTTT. It encodes CASSPAWAVGNEKLFF.

The genes are TRBV19 and TRBJ2-1, with 7 bases lining up with TRBD2. CDR3 length: 14 amino acids. Germline CDR1 LNHDA, CDR2 SQIVND (reference sequence). Trimming removed 5 bases from V and 8 bases from J; junction bases left unmatched: 9. CDR3 bases: TGTGCCAGTAGTCGCGGGAGTCTGGGCGATGAGCAGTTCTTC. This sequence encodes CASSRGSLGDEQFF.

This clone showed up just a few times. The chain has TRBV9 and TRBJ2-2; 7 bases line up with TRBD1. The CDR3 loop spans 14 amino acids. Germline CDR1 SGDLS, CDR2 YYNGEE. The V gene end was trimmed by 4 bases and the J gene end by 1 base; junction bases not matched to a gene: 1. In nucleotides, the CDR3 is TGTGCCAGCAGCCAGGGGGTGAACACCGGGGAGCTGTTTTTT. Its protein product is CASSQGVNTGELFF.

This clone was seen once. The rearrangement uses TRBV19 and TRBJ2-2, with D perhaps matching TRBD1 (6 bases). CDR1 and CDR2 from the germline V gene are LNHDA and SQIVND (reference sequence). Trimming took 6 bases from V and 4 from J, leaving 12 bases between them. This CDR3 comprises 14 residues. The DNA for the CDR3 is TGTGCCAGTAGATGGCAGGGGCCCACCGGGGAGCTGTTTTTT. Translated: CASRWQGPTGELFF.

CDR3: CASSRRTGSYEQYF. CDR3 bases: TGTGCCAGCAGCCGAAGGACAGGTTCCTACGAGCAGTACTTC. The chain combines TRBV28 with TRBJ2-7; 7 bases fit TRBD1. V shed 6 bases, J shed 1 base, and the junction held 6 bases outside the gene matches. Looked up from germline, CDR1 is MDHEN and CDR2 is SYDVKM. The CDR3 extends over 14 amino acids. The variable domain in full, with the rest retrieved from reference TRBV28 and TRBJ2-7, is DVKVTQSSRYLVKRTGEKVFLECVQDMDHENMFWYRQDPGLGLRLIYFSYDVKMKEKGDIPEGYSVSREKKERFSLILESASTNQTSMYLCASSRRTGSYEQYFGPGTRLTVT.

A single count supports this clone. The chain carries TRBV19 and TRBJ2-4; TRBD2 agrees at 12 bases. CDR3 length: 16 residues. Germline lookup yields CDR1 LNHDA and CDR2 SQIVND (reference sequence). Germline trimming cut 1 base from V and 10 bases from J; bases unmatched to any gene: 8. This chain's CDR3 is CASSIGALAGGGIQYF. The DNA of the CDR3 is TGTGCCAGTAGTATAGGGGCACTAGCGGGGGGAGGAATTCAGTACTTC.

The chain has TRBV7-2 and TRBJ2-3; 13 bases are shared with TRBD2. CDR1 and CDR2 (germline): SGHTA, FQGNSA. This CDR3 has 16 residues. V trimming: 4 bases; J trimming: 6 bases; junction bases outside the gene matches: 7. This CDR3 reads CASSSTSGGALDTQYF. CDR3 bases: TGTGCCAGCAGCTCTACTAGCGGGGGGGCTTTGGATACGCAGTATTTT.

The chain recombines TRBV19 with TRBJ2-7; a possible D gene is TRBD1 (6 bases). This CDR3 comprises 13 residues. Germline V gene lookup returns CDR1 LNHDA and CDR2 SQIVND (reference sequence). V gave up 5 bases and J gave up 0 bases, with 8 bases separating them. For the CDR3, the DNA is TGTGCCAGTAGTCGGACAGACTCCTACGAGCAGTACTTC. Protein: CASSRTDSYEQYF.

There are a few counts of this clone. The chain employs TRBV27 and TRBJ2-7, with unresolved D. The length of the CDR3 is 13 residues. The V and J ends lost 2 bases and 2 bases respectively, with 7 bases between them. Germline CDR1 is MNHEY and CDR2 is SMNVEV (reference sequence). CDR3 region: CASSLQKAYEQYF. CDR3 nucleotides: TGTGCCAGCAGTTTACAGAAAGCCTACGAGCAGTACTTC.

The V gene is TRBV29-1, the J gene TRBJ1-2; 8 nucleotides line up with TRBD1. CDR1 and CDR2 from the germline V gene are SQVTM and ANQGSEA. V shed 2 bases and J 7 bases; nucleotides not matched to a gene: 6. The CDR3 consists of 13 residues. CDR3 protein: CSVEKQGGGGYTF. The CDR3 coding sequence is TGCAGCGTTGAAAAACAGGGGGGTGGTGGCTACACCTTC.

The table lists this clone with a count of one. This rearrangement joins TRBV7-9 to TRBJ2-1; possible D gene TRBD2, 6 bases. CDR1 and CDR2 (germline): SEHNR, FQNEAQ (reference sequence). The CDR3 length is 14 residues. V gave up 7 bases and J gave up 9 bases, with 19 bases separating them. This chain's CDR3 is CASTTGGAFGEQFF. The CDR3 DNA follows: TGTGCCAGCACCACGGGCGGGGCCTTTGGTGAGCAGTTCTTC.

This rearrangement joins TRBV19 to TRBJ2-6; D perhaps matches TRBD1 (8 bases). In germline, CDR1 is LNHDA, CDR2 SQIVND (reference sequence). Trimming took 5 bases from V and 2 from J, leaving 16 bases between them. The CDR3 totals 17 residues. The DNA of the CDR3 is TGTGCCAGTAGTGAGGGGGGGACAGGTCCTGGGGCCAACGTCCTGACTTTC. Its protein product is CASSEGGTGPGANVLTF.

Only one count was recorded for this clone. V is TRBV7-9 and J is TRBJ2-5; D is unresolved. Trimming cost V 1 base and J 1 base, with 7 bases left between them. CDR3 length equals 14 residues. Germline V CDR1 and CDR2: SEHNR, FQNEAQ (reference sequence). The CDR3 sequence: CASSLGLSQETQYF. CDR3 coding DNA: TGTGCCAGCAGCTTAGGTCTTAGCCAAGAGACCCAGTACTTC.

The gene calls are TRBV28 and TRBJ1-4; 7 bases are a match to TRBD1. This CDR3 contains 13 residues. Germline V lookup: CDR1 MDHEN, CDR2 SYDVKM. V lost 2 bases to trimming and J lost 8 bases; unmatched junction nucleotides: 2. CDR3 amino acids: CASSLGTEEKLFF. The CDR3 DNA reads TGTGCCAGCAGTTTAGGGACAGAAGAAAAACTGTTTTTT.

The chain employs TRBV2 and TRBJ2-3; 15 bases match TRBD2. Germline V gene lookup returns CDR1 SNHLY and CDR2 FYNNEI. The CDR3 runs 16 residues. The ends lost 3 bases at V and 3 bases at J; junction bases unmatched: 1. The CDR3 region is CASSDGLAGGTDTQYF. The CDR3 bases are TGTGCCAGCAGTGACGGACTAGCGGGGGGGACAGATACGCAGTATTTT.

This chain joins TRBV6-1 and TRBJ1-1; TRBD1 matches at 7 bases. Unmatched junction bases numbered 3, after V lost 3 bases and J lost 5 bases. CDR3 size: 13 residues. Per the germline V gene, CDR1 is MNHNS and CDR2 is SASEGT. The CDR3 region is CASSDKGATEAFF. The CDR3 DNA reads as TGTGCCAGCAGTGATAAGGGGGCTACTGAAGCTTTCTTT.

The V gene is TRBV6-5, the J gene TRBJ1-5; D ambiguous. Germline V gives CDR1 MNHEY, CDR2 SVGAGI. The ends were cut back, 6 bases at V and 4 bases at J, with 13 bases in the middle. The CDR3 has 14 amino acids. The CDR3 reads CASSSTGWNQPQHF. CDR3 coding DNA: TGTGCCAGCAGCTCGACGGGGTGGAATCAGCCCCAGCATTTT.

The rearrangement uses TRBV5-6 and TRBJ2-5; D unresolved. Trimming took off 0 bases at V and 6 bases at J, with 9 bases between the two ends. This CDR3 has 13 amino acids. CDR1 and CDR2 from the germline V gene are SGHDT and YYEEEE. CDR3 loop: CASSLGSLQTQYF. The CDR3 bases are TGTGCCAGCAGCTTGGGTTCCCTCCAGACCCAGTACTTC.

The gene calls are TRBV7-2 and TRBJ1-2, with 7 bases matching TRBD1. Germline V gene lookup returns CDR1 SGHTA and CDR2 FQGNSA. V lost 2 bases to trimming and J lost 10 bases; unmatched junction nucleotides: 16. The CDR3 spans 16 residues. This CDR3 is CASSLSWRGQGGDYTF. CDR3 nucleotides: TGTGCCAGCAGCTTAAGTTGGAGAGGTCAGGGGGGAGACTACACCTTC.

The rearrangement uses TRBV7-3 and TRBJ1-1; no clear D. The germline V and J ends were trimmed by 5 bases and 0 bases, with 10 bases remaining between them. This CDR3 spans 14 amino acids. Per germline, CDR1 SGHTA and CDR2 FQGTGA. This CDR3 is CASSPSGMNTEAFF. The CDR3 coding sequence is TGTGCCAGCAGCCCCAGTGGTATGAACACTGAAGCTTTCTTT.

This chain connects TRBV28 to TRBJ1-1; a weak D match, TRBD1 (6 bases). The ends were cut back, 3 bases at V and 1 base at J, with 15 bases in the middle. From germline, CDR1 is MDHEN and CDR2 SYDVKM. The CDR3 loop spans 16 amino acids. The CDR3 bases are TGTGCCAGCAGTTTTCAGCAGGGGAGGGGGAACACTGAAGCTTTCTTT. Translation: CASSFQQGRGNTEAFF.

The gene calls are TRBV5-1 and TRBJ1-2, with 9 positions matching TRBD1. From germline, CDR1 is SGHRS and CDR2 YFSETQ. The CDR3 covers 14 residues. V was clipped by 5 bases and J by 7 bases; unmatched bases: 9. CDR3 loop: CASRLTGTGFGYTF. CDR3 DNA sequence: TGCGCCAGCAGATTAACCGGGACAGGGTTTGGCTACACCTTC.

This rearrangement joins TRBV6-2 or TRBV6-3 to TRBJ2-3; TRBD2 aligns across 14 bases. This CDR3 is 17 amino acids long. The germline gives CDR1 MNHEY, CDR2 SVGEGT. V lost 5 bases and J lost 2; bases outside the gene matches: 6. The CDR3: CASSRRTSGGFTDTQYF. Here the CDR3 DNA reads TGTGCCAGCAGTAGACGGACTAGCGGGGGGTTCACAGATACGCAGTATTTT.